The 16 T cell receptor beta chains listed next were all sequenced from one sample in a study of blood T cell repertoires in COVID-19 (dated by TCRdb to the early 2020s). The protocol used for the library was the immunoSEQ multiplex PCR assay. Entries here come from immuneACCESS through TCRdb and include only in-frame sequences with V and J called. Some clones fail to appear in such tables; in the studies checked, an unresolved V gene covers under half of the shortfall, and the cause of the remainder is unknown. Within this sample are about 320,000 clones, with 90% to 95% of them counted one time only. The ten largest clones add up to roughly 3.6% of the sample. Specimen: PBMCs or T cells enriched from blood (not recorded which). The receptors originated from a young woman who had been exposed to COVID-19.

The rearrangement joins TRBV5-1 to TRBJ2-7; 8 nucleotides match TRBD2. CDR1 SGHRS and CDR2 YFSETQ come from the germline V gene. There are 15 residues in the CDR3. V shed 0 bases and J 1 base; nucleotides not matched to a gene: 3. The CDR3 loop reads CASSLVVAGSYEQYF. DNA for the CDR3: TGCGCCAGCAGCTTGGTTGTAGCGGGGTCCTACGAGCAGTACTTC. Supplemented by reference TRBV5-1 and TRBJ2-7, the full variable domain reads KAGVTQTPRYLIKTRGQQVTLSCSPISGHRSVSWYQQTPGQGLQFLFEYFSETQRNKGNFPGRFSGRQFSNSRSEMNVSTLELGDSALYLCASSLVVAGSYEQYFGPGTRLTVT.

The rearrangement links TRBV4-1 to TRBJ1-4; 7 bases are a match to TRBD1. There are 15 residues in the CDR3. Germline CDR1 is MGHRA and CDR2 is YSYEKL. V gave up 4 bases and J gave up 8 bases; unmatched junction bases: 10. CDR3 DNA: TGCGCCAGCAGCCCTAGGGACAGCCGTGGAGAAAAACTGTTTTTT. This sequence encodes CASSPRDSRGEKLFF.

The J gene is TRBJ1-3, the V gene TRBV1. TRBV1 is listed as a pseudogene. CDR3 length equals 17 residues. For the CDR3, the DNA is TGCACCAGCAGCCAAGAAACGGGAGGGCGCTCTGGAAACACCATATATTTT. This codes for CTSSQETGGRSGNTIYF.

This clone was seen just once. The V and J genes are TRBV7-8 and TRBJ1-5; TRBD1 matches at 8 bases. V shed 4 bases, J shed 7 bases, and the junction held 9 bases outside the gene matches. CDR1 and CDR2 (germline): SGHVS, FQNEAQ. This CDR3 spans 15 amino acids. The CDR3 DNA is TGTGCCAGCAGCTGGACAGGGCGTCGGGGACAGCCCCAGCATTTT. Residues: CASSWTGRRGQPQHF. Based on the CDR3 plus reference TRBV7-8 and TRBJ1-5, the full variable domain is GAGVSQSPRYKVAKRGQDVALRCDPISGHVSLFWYQQALGQGPEFLTYFQNEAQLDKSGLPSDRFFAERPEGSVSTLKIQRTQQEDSAVYLCASSWTGRRGQPQHFGDGTRLSIL.

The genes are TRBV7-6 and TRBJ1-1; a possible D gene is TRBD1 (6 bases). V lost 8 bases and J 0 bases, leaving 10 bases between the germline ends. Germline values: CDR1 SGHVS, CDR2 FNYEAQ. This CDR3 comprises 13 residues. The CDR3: CASQRQVNTEAFF. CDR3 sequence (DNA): TGTGCCAGCCAGAGACAGGTGAACACTGAAGCTTTCTTT.

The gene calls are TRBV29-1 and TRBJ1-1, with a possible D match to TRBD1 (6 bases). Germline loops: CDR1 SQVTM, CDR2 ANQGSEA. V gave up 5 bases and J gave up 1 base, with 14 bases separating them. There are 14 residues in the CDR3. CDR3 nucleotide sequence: TGCAGCGTTCTTGGGGGCGCGGGGAACACTGAAGCTTTCTTT. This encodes CSVLGGAGNTEAFF.

The CDR3 region has the DNA TGTGCCAGCAGCCCGATGGCAGGTGTCTACGAGCAGTACTTC. This encodes CASSPMAGVYEQYF. The chain employs TRBV9 and TRBJ2-7; D call uncertain. This CDR3 comprises 14 residues. The V gene lost 4 bases and the J gene lost 3 bases, with 14 bases spanning the gap. Germline loops: CDR1 SGDLS, CDR2 YYNGEE.

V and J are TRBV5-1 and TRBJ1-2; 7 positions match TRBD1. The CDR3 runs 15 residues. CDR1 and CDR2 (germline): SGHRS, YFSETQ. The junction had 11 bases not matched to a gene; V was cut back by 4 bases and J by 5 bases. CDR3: CASSDRDSLLYGYTF. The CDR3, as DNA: TGCGCCAGCAGCGACAGGGACAGTCTTTTGTATGGCTACACCTTC.

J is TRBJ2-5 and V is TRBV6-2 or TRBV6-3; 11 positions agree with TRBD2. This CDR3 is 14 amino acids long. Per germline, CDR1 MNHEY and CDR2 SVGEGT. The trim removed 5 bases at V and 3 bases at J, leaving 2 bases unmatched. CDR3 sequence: CASSTSGGKETQYF. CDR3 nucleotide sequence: TGTGCCAGCAGTACTAGCGGGGGCAAAGAGACCCAGTACTTC.

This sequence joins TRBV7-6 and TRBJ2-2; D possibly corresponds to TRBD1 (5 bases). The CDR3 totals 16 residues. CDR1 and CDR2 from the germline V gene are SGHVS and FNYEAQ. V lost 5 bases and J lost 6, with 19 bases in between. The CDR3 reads CASSPRTAGKAGELFF. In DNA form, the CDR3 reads TGTGCCAGCAGCCCCCGAACGGCAGGGAAGGCCGGGGAGCTGTTTTTT. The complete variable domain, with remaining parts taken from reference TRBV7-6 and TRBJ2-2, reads GAGVSQSPRYKVTKRGQDVALRCDPISGHVSLYWYRQALGQGPEFLTYFNYEAQQDKSGLPNDRFSAERPEGSISTLTIQRTEQRDSAMYRCASSPRTAGKAGELFFGEGSRLTVL.

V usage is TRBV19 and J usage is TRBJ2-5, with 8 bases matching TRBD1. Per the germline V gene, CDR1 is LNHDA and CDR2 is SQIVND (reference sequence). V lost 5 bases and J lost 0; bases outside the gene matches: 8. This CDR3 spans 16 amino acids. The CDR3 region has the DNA TGTGCCAGTAGTCCAAGGACAGGGACGTACCAAGAGACCCAGTACTTC. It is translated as CASSPRTGTYQETQYF.

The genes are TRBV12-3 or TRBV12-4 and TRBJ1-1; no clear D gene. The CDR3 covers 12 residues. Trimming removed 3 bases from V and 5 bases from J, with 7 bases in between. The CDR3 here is CASSLRGTEAFF. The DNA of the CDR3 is TGTGCCAGCAGTTTGCGAGGGACTGAAGCTTTCTTT.

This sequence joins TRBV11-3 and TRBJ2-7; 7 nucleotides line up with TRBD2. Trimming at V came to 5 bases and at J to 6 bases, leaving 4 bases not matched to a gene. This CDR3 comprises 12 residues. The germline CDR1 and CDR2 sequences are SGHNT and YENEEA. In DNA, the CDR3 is TGTGCCAGCAGCGCCCGGGAGGCCGAGCAGTACTTC. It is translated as CASSAREAEQYF.

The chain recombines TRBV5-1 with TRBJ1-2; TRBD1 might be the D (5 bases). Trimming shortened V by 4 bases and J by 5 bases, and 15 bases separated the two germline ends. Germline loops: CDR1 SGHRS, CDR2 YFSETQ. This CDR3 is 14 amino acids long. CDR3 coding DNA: TGCGCCAGCAGCCCCGGGACTCGGAGTTATGGCTACACCTTC. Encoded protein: CASSPGTRSYGYTF.

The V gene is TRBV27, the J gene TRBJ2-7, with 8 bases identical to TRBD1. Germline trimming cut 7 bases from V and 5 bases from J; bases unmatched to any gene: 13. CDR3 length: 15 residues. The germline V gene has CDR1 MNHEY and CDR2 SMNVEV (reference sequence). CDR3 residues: CASTSLHRGYHEQYF. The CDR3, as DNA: TGTGCCAGCACAAGTTTACACAGGGGGTATCACGAGCAGTACTTC.

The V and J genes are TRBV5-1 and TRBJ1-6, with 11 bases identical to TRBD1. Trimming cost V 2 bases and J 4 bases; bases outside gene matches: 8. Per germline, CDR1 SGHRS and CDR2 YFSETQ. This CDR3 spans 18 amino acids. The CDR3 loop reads CASSLGQGARSYNSPLHF. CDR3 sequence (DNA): TGCGCCAGCAGCTTAGGACAGGGGGCTCGGTCTTATAATTCACCCCTCCACTTT.